The T cell receptor beta chain under discussion was sequenced for a study of beta chain features in type 1 diabetes. General study points: Fewer junction insertions and more nucleotide deletions appeared in type 1 diabetes patients. TCRB CDR3 length was moderately but significantly reduced in all four CD4+ subsets of Type 1 diabetes patients.

Turning to this clone: Its specificity is unknown.

Donors underwent one heparinised blood draw, roughly 110 mL on average. Cell sorting via CD45RO/CCR7/CD25/CD127/CD95/CD27 was performed to obtain CD4+ naive, central memory, regulatory and stem cell-like memory cells. Expressed TCRB transcripts were sequenced because the isolated RNA had all been reverse transcribed beforehand. The method was immunoSEQ multiplex PCR; TCRdb's version includes in-frame clones alone and lacks a portion of them. The sample records more than 150,000 clones, roughly 9% being singletons. The sequence was obtained from a woman aged 25 to 39 with type 1 diabetes. The specimen was central memory CD4+ T cells from blood.

The DNA for the CDR3 is TGTGCCACCAGCAGAGCTTTACGGGGGGAAGCTTTCTTT. Its protein product is CATSRALRGEAFF. V is TRBV15 and J is TRBJ1-1; a possible D gene is TRBD1 (5 bases). From germline, CDR1 is LNHNV and CDR2 YYDKDF (reference sequence). This CDR3 has 13 residues. The V end lost 1 base, the J end lost 8 bases, and 11 bases lay between the germline ends.